The 7 T cell receptor beta chains presented below share a single source sample, sequenced in a study of identical twins. TCRdb called the 5' RACE reads again in MiXCR, with one record for every CDR3 protein. The data show 300,000 to 350,000 distinct CDR3 sequences, roughly an eighth seen once. The same specimen was also included in a second study, on yellow fever vaccine responses in identical twins.

The sequenced sample consisted of CD8+ T cells sorted from blood. These TCRs come from a woman aged 18 to 35 in good health.

CDR3 in amino acids: CASSFTTGGEQYV. The CDR3 DNA reads TGTGCCAGCAGTTTCACGACAGGGGGGGAGCAGTACGTC. This sequence joins TRBV27 and TRBJ2-7, with 9 bases fitting TRBD1. This CDR3 comprises 13 residues. V was clipped by 3 bases and J by 7 bases; unmatched bases: 4. In germline, CDR1 is MNHEY, CDR2 SMNVEV (reference sequence).

This clonotype has just a few counts. The chain recombines TRBV2 with TRBJ2-7; D gene unclear. V was trimmed by 4 bases and J by 1 base, leaving 8 bases between them. The CDR3 is 13 residues long. From germline, CDR1 is SNHLY and CDR2 FYNNEI. The CDR3 here is CASSAPASYEQYF. The DNA for the CDR3 is TGTGCCAGCAGTGCACCGGCGTCCTACGAGCAGTACTTC.

This clonotype has just a few counts. This chain connects TRBV12-3 or TRBV12-4 to TRBJ2-1; D is unresolved. CDR3 length equals 17 residues. Trimming pared 5 bases from V and 0 bases from J, leaving 17 bases between. The CDR3 is CASSPSYLITSYNEQFF. CDR3 in DNA: TGTGCCAGCAGTCCCTCCTACCTCATAACCTCCTACAATGAGCAGTTCTTC.

There are a few counts of this clonotype. The chain joins TRBV29-1 to TRBJ1-2, with D unresolved. Germline values: CDR1 SQVTM, CDR2 ANQGSEA. V dropped 5 bases and J dropped 7 bases, with 11 bases sitting between them. CDR3 size: 11 residues. The CDR3 nucleotides read TGCAGCGTTCGTGATCGAGTTGGCTACACCTTC. This encodes CSVRDRVGYTF.

This clonotype turned up a few times. V usage is TRBV24-1 and J usage is TRBJ2-5; D assignment may be TRBD1 or TRBD2 (5 bases each). This CDR3 contains 16 residues. Germline CDR1 reads KGHDR; CDR2 reads SFDVKD. Trimming pared 1 base from V and 5 bases from J, leaving 16 bases between. CDR3 sequence reads: CATSDFPGAPFETQYF. CDR3 bases: TGTGCCACCAGTGATTTTCCCGGGGCGCCATTTGAGACCCAGTACTTC.

This clonotype was seen just once. At one boundary the junction diverges from the germline segment, which might be a read error. The chain has TRBV6-5 and TRBJ2-1; TRBD2 might be the D (6 bases). Germline CDR1 and CDR2: MNHEY and SVGAGI. There are 15 residues in the CDR3. This CDR3 is CASSYSAGPYNEHFF. The CDR3 nucleotides read TGTGCCAGCAGTTACTCGGCGGGACCTTACAATGAGCACTTCTTC.

This clonotype was counted between two and nine times. The V call is TRBV7-3, the J call TRBJ2-7; D ambiguous. Germline V gives CDR1 SGHTA, CDR2 FQGTGA. The CDR3 contains 13 residues. V was pared by 2 bases and J by 5 bases, with 10 bases between. The chain's CDR3 is CASSLDSVHEQYF. CDR3 bases: TGTGCCAGCAGCTTAGATTCTGTGCACGAGCAGTACTTC.